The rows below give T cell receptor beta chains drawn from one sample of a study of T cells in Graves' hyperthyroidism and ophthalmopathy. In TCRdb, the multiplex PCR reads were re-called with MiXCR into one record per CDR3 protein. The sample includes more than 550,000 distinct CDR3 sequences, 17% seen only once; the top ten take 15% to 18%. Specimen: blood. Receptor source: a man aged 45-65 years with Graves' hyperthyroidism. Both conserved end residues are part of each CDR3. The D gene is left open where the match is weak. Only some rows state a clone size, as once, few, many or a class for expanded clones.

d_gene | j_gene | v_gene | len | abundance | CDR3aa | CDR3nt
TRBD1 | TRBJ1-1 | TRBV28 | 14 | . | CASSPRGAARGAFF | TGTGCCAGCAGTCCCAGGGGGGCAGCCCGAGGGGCTTTCTTT
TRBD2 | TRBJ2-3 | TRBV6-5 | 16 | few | CASSFDLAGNTDTQYF | TGTGCCAGCAGTTTTGACTTAGCGGGGAACACAGATACGCAGTATTTT
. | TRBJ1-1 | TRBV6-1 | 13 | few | CASTSPGNTEAFF | TGTGCCAGCACCTCCCCGGGGAACACTGAAGCTTTCTTT
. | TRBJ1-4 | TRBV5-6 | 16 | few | CASSLTREQENEKLFF | TGTGCCAGCAGCTTAACCCGGGAACAGGAAAATGAAAAACTGTTTTTT
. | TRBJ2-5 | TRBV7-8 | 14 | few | CASSFSALQETQYF | TGTGCCAGCAGCTTTTCCGCACTTCAAGAGACCCAGTACTTC
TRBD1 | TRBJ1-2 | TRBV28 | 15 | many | CASLGNRGANYGYTF | TGTGCCAGCCTTGGTAACAGGGGAGCTAACTATGGCTACACCTTC
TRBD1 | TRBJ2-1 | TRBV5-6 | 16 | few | CASSFTGGGTHNEQFF | TGTGCCAGCAGCTTTACAGGGGGCGGGACCCACAATGAGCAGTTCTTC
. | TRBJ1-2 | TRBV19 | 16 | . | CASSILPGTTNYGYTF | TGTGCCAGTAGTATTTTACCCGGGACAACTAACTATGGCTACACCTTC
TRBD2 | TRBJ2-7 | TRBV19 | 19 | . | CASSPVQVAGGPGPYEQYF | TGTGCCAGCTCACCAGTTCAGGTAGCGGGAGGCCCTGGTCCCTACGAGCAGTACTTC
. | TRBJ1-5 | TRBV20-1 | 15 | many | CSVQRGGGSNQPQHF | TGCAGTGTCCAGCGGGGTGGGGGTAGCAATCAGCCCCAGCATTTT
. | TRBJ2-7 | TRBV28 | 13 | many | CASSFPGAGEQYF | TGTGCCAGCAGTTTCCCAGGGGCTGGGGAGCAGTACTTC
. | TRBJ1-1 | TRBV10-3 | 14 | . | CAISESEIHTEAFF | TGTGCCATCAGTGAGTCTGAGATTCACACTGAAGCTTTCTTT
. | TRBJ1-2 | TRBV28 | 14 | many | CASTNSDSAYGYTF | TGTGCCAGCACGAACTCGGACAGTGCGTATGGCTACACCTTC
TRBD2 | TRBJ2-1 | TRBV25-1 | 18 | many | CASSEWYTGTSGRNEQFF | TGTGCCAGCAGTGAATGGTACACCGGGACTAGCGGGAGGAATGAGCAGTTCTTC
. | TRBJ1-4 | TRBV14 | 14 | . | CASSHLRTNEKLFF | TGTGCCAGCAGCCATTTGAGGACTAATGAAAAACTGTTTTTT
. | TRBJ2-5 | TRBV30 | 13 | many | CAWSVGGPETQYF | TGTGCCTGGAGTGTCGGGGGACCGGAGACCCAGTACTTC
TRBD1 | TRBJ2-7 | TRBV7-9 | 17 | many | CASSLGGAGTGVYEQYF | TGTGCCAGCAGCTTGGGCGGTGCCGGGACAGGGGTCTACGAGCAGTACTTC
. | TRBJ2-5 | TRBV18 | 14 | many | CASSLREGQETQYF | TGTGCCAGCTCACTCCGAGAGGGCCAAGAGACCCAGTACTTC
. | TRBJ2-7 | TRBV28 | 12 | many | CASSSTLGEQYF | TGTGCCAGCAGTTCGACCCTCGGCGAGCAGTACTTC
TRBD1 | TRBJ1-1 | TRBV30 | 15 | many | CAWSRRTGGVTEAFF | TGTGCCTGGAGTCGGAGGACAGGCGGGGTCACTGAAGCTTTCTTT
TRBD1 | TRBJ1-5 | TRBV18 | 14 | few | CASSPNRGLQPQHF | TGTGCCAGCTCACCTAACAGGGGGCTCCAGCCCCAGCATTTT
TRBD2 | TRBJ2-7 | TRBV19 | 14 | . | CASSLAGEVDEQYF | TGTGCCAGTAGTCTAGCGGGAGAGGTCGACGAGCAGTACTTC
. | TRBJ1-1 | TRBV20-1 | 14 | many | CSASFPGWNTEAFF | TGCAGTGCTAGTTTCCCGGGGTGGAACACTGAAGCTTTCTTT
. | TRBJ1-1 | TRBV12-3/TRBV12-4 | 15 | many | CASSPMHGRVTEAFF | TGTGCCAGCAGTCCCATGCACGGAAGAGTCACTGAAGCTTTCTTT
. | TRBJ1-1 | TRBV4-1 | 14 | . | CASSQFRQNTEAFF | TGCGCCAGCAGCCAATTCAGGCAGAACACTGAAGCTTTCTTT
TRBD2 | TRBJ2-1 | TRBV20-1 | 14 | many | CSAGRSSGSNEQFF | TGCAGTGCGGGCCGGTCGAGCGGGAGCAATGAGCAGTTCTTC
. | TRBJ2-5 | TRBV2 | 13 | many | CASSDERTDTQYF | TGTGCCAGCAGTGACGAGCGTACAGACACCCAGTACTTC
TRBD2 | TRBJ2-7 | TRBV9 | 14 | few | CASSPGLGRREQYF | TGTGCCAGCAGCCCGGGACTAGGGAGACGCGAGCAGTACTTC
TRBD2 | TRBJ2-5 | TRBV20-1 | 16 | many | CSATRGAGGNQETQYF | TGCAGTGCTACCCGGGGGGCGGGAGGGAACCAAGAGACCCAGTACTTC
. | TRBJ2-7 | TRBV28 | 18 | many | CASTQGSLVAGSHYEQYF | TGTGCCAGCACCCAAGGGTCCCTGGTAGCCGGTTCACATTACGAGCAGTACTTC
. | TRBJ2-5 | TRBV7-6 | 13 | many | CASSLAPSETQYF | TGTGCCAGCAGCTTAGCCCCAAGCGAGACCCAGTACTTC
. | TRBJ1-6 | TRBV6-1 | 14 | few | CASSEIHGYSPLHF | TGTGCCAGCAGTGAAATTCATGGCTATTCACCCCTCCACTTT
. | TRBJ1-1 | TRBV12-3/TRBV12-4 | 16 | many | CASSRPGGRRDTEAFF | TGTGCCAGCAGTCGTCCTGGGGGCCGGAGGGACACTGAAGCTTTCTTT
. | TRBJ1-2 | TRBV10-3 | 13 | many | CAIKGAGSYGYTF | TGTGCCATCAAAGGGGCGGGGAGCTATGGCTACACCTTC
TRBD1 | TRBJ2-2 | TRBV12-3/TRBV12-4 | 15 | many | CASNPDRGPNGELFF | TGTGCCAGCAACCCCGACAGGGGGCCTAACGGGGAGCTGTTTTTT
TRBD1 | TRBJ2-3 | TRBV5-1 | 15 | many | CASSFAGGAADTQYF | TGCGCCAGCAGCTTCGCAGGGGGCGCCGCAGATACGCAGTATTTT
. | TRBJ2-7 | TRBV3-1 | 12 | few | CASSQAGDEQYF | TGTGCCAGCAGCCAAGCGGGAGACGAGCAGTACTTC
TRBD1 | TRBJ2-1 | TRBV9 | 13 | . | CASSGDRGNEQFF | TGTGCCAGCAGCGGGGACAGGGGGAATGAGCAGTTCTTC
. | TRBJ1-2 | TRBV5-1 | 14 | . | CASSLLPRDYGYTF | TGCGCCAGCAGCTTGTTACCCAGGGACTATGGCTACACCTTC
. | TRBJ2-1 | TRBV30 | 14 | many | CAWSRSSSYNEQFF | TGTGCCTGGAGTCGCTCGAGCTCCTACAATGAGCAGTTCTTC
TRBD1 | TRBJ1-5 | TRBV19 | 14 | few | CASSMTGGSGPQHF | TGTGCCAGTAGTATGACAGGGGGGTCTGGGCCCCAGCATTTT
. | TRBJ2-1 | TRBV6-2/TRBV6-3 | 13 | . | CASSLQDYNEQFF | TGTGCCAGCAGTCTACAGGACTACAATGAGCAGTTCTTC
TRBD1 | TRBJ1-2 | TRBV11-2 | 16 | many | CASSLDLDRGRYGYTF | TGTGCCAGCAGCTTAGATCTGGACAGGGGGCGGTACGGCTACACCTTC
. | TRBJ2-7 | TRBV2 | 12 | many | CASRRRPYEQYF | TGTGCCAGCAGACGGAGACCCTACGAGCAGTACTTC
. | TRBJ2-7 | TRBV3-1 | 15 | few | CASSQDPGSGYEQYF | TGTGCCAGCAGCCAAGACCCCGGGAGCGGATACGAGCAGTACTTC
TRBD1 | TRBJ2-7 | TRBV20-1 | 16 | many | CSASVEGQLSSYEQYF | TGCAGTGCTAGTGTCGAGGGACAGCTATCTTCCTACGAGCAGTACTTC
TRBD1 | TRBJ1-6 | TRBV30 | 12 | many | CAMDRGGSPLHF | TGTGCAATGGACAGGGGTGGATCACCCCTCCACTTT
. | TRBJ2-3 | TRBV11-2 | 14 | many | CASSLDPLGDTQYF | TGTGCCAGCAGCTTAGATCCCCTAGGCGATACGCAGTATTTT
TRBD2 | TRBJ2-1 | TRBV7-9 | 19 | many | CASSLYGLAGGLDYNEQFF | TGTGCCAGCAGCTTATACGGACTAGCGGGCGGACTAGACTACAATGAGCAGTTCTTC
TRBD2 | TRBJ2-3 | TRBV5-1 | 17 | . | CASSFLQSSGNSDTQYF | TGTGCCAGCAGCTTCCTCCAGTCCAGCGGGAACTCAGATACGCAGTATTTT
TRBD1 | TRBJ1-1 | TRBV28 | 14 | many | CASRAGQMNTEAFF | TGTGCCAGCAGAGCGGGACAGATGAACACTGAAGCTTTCTTT
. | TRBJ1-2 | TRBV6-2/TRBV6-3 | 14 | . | CASSYLGLGDGYTF | TGTGCCAGCAGTTACTTGGGATTAGGGGATGGCTACACCTTC
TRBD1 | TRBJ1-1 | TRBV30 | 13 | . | CARGTGSPTEAFF | TGTGCCCGAGGGACAGGGAGTCCCACTGAAGCTTTCTTT